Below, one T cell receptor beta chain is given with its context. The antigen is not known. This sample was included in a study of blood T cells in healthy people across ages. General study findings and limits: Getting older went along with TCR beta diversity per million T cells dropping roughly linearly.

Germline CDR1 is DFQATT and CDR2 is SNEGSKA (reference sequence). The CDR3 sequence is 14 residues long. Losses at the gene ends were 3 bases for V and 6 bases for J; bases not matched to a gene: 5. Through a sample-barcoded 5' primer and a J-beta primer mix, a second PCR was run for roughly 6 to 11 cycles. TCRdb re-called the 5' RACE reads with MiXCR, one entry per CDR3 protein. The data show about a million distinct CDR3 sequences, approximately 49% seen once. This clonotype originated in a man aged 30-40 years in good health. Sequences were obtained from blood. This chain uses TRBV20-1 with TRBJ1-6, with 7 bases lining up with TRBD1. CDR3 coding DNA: TGCAGTGCTAGTCGGGACAGCCCTAATTCACCCCTCCACTTT. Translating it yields CSASRDSPNSPLHF.